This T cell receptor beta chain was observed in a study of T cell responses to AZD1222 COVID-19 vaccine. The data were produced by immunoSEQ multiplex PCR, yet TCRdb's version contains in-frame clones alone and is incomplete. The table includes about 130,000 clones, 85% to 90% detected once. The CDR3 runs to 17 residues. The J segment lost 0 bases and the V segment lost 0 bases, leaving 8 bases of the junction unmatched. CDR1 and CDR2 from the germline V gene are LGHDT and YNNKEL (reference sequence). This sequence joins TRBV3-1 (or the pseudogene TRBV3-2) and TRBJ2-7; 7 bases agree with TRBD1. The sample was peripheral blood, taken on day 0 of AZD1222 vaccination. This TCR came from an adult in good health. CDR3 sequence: CASSQDIPGGSSYEQYF. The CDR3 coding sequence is TGTGCCAGCAGCCAAGATATACCAGGGGGAAGCTCCTACGAGCAGTACTTC.